The 22 T cell receptor beta chains below all came from one sample that was sequenced in a study of PD-1 blockade in classical Hodgkin lymphoma. Sequenced by immunoSEQ multiplex PCR; TCRdb stores in-frame clones only, minus some. This table has roughly 24,000 clones, around 80% appearing once. All patients experienced relapse after autologous stem cell transplantation, and brentuximab vedotin exposure was variable. Here the sequenced sample was peripheral blood mononuclear cells (PBMCs), taken before the second cycle of nivolumab. These receptors all come from a human donor with classical Hodgkin lymphoma.

V and J are TRBV19 and TRBJ2-1, with D unclear. The V and J ends lost 3 bases and 9 bases respectively, with 15 bases between them. Germline CDR1 is LNHDA and CDR2 is SQIVND (reference sequence). The CDR3 length is 14 residues. The DNA of the CDR3 is TGTGCCAGTAGTATCCGGCCCGGAATGGGTGAGCAGTTCTTC. It codes for CASSIRPGMGEQFF.

Judged by abundance, this clone is medium-sized. The chain recombines TRBV15 with TRBJ2-7; D gene uncertain. The CDR3 contains 13 residues. CDR1 is LNHNV and CDR2 is YYDKDF in the germline V gene (reference sequence). V lost 1 base, J lost 7 bases, and 11 bases lay in between. The CDR3 sequence: CATSRGRAPEQYF. The CDR3 DNA reads as TGTGCCACCAGCAGAGGCCGGGCCCCAGAGCAGTACTTC.

The chain joins TRBV6-5 to TRBJ2-3; D not resolved. This CDR3 comprises 11 residues. The ends were cut back, 6 bases at V and 2 bases at J, with 3 bases in the middle. Germline V CDR1 and CDR2: MNHEY, SVGAGI. In nucleotides, the CDR3 is TGTGCCAGCAGCCACACAGATACGCAGTATTTT. Amino acid sequence: CASSHTDTQYF.

The CDR3 DNA reads as TGTGCCATCAGCCTGACTAGCGGGAGCAATGAGCAGTTCTTC. It is translated as CAISLTSGSNEQFF. V is TRBV10-3 and J is TRBJ2-1; 12 bases agree with TRBD2. The CDR3 consists of 14 residues. With 6 bases clipped from V and 6 bases from J, the junction kept 3 bases outside the gene matches. Looked up from germline, CDR1 is ENHRY and CDR2 is SYGVKD.

The rearrangement links TRBV5-1 to TRBJ2-7; tentative D call: TRBD1 (6 bases). Trimming cost V 2 bases and J 3 bases, with 12 bases left between them. CDR3 length equals 14 residues. Germline V lookup: CDR1 SGHRS, CDR2 YFSETQ. The CDR3 here is CASSLWQGHYEQYF. The DNA for the CDR3 is TGCGCCAGCAGCTTATGGCAGGGGCACTACGAGCAGTACTTC.

This rearrangement joins TRBV6-1 to TRBJ2-1; D is ambiguous. The CDR3 consists of 14 residues. Per the germline V gene, CDR1 is MNHNS and CDR2 is SASEGT. Trimming cost V 5 bases and J 3 bases, with 11 bases left between them. CDR3 DNA sequence: TGTGCCAGCAGTACTGCCCTACACTACAATGAGCAGTTCTTC. Protein sequence: CASSTALHYNEQFF.

CDR3 coding DNA: TGTGCCTGGGCCCCCCGTAAGAGCAATCAGCCCCAGCATTTT. Translation gives CAWAPRKSNQPQHF. The chain recombines TRBV30 with TRBJ1-5; no clear D gene. The CDR3 runs to 14 residues. V lost 5 bases and J 1 base, leaving 12 bases between the germline ends. CDR1 is GTSNPN, CDR2 SVGIG, per germline (reference sequence).

The chain joins TRBV30 to TRBJ2-5; D remains unclear. The CDR3 is made up of 12 amino acids. The V end lost 5 bases, the J end lost 4 bases, and 11 bases lay between the germline ends. Germline V gene sequence: CDR1 GTSNPN, CDR2 SVGIG (reference sequence). CDR3 in amino acids: CAWGVGLETQYF. CDR3 nucleotide sequence: TGTGCCTGGGGGGTAGGGCTAGAGACCCAGTACTTC.

The chain's CDR3 is CASSPDLGTYEQYF. The CDR3 DNA reads TGTGCCAGCTCACCAGATCTAGGAACCTACGAGCAGTACTTC. J is TRBJ2-7 and V is TRBV18; D unresolved. V was clipped by 2 bases and J by 2 bases, with 10 bases between them. The CDR3 runs to 14 residues. Germline CDR1 KGHSH, CDR2 LQKENI.

This clone was observed a single time. The CDR3 DNA sequence: TGCGCCAGCAGCCAACAGGATCGCGCTGGAAACACCATATATTTT. Its translation: CASSQQDRAGNTIYF. The genes are TRBV4-1 and TRBJ1-3, with D unresolved. This CDR3 comprises 15 residues. V was pared by 2 bases and J by 2 bases, with 10 bases between. Germline V gene sequence: CDR1 MGHRA, CDR2 YSYEKL.

Points on this clone: Within the sample, other DNA sequences also encode this same CDR3. The chain couples TRBV5-1 to TRBJ2-1; unclear D gene. V shed 1 base and J shed 6 bases, with 11 bases lying between them. Germline CDR1 reads SGHRS; CDR2 reads YFSETQ. This CDR3 is 14 amino acids long. The CDR3 reads CASSLTSGSNEQFF. As DNA, the CDR3 is TGCGCCAGCAGCTTGACCAGTGGATCCAATGAGCAGTTCTTC. The full variable domain, with the rest looked up from reference TRBV5-1 and TRBJ2-1, is KAGVTQTPRYLIKTRGQQVTLSCSPISGHRSVSWYQQTPGQGLQFLFEYFSETQRNKGNFPGRFSGRQFSNSRSEMNVSTLELGDSALYLCASSLTSGSNEQFFGPGTRLTVL.

Only a few counts were recorded for this clone. The rearrangement joins TRBV19 to TRBJ2-2; TRBD1 might be the D (6 bases). Germline V gene data show CDR1 as LNHDA and CDR2 as SQIVND (reference sequence). The CDR3 extends over 17 amino acids. V shed 3 bases and J shed 0 bases, with 14 bases lying between them. The CDR3 bases are TGTGCCAGTAGTATGAATTGGGACACCGCGAACACCGGGGAGCTGTTTTTT. Its protein is CASSMNWDTANTGELFF.

The V gene is TRBV27, the J gene TRBJ2-3; 7 bases map to TRBD2. This CDR3 spans 14 amino acids. The germline V gene encodes CDR1 MNHEY and CDR2 SMNVEV (reference sequence). After removal of 4 bases from V and 3 bases from J, the junction contained 4 bases not matched to a gene. As DNA, the CDR3 is TGTGCCAGCAGTTCTCACGGGAGGACAGATACGCAGTATTTT. Its protein product is CASSSHGRTDTQYF.

This clone has a handful of counts. The chain carries TRBV27 and TRBJ1-2; no clear D gene. The CDR3 is 13 amino acids. Germline V gives CDR1 MNHEY, CDR2 SMNVEV (reference sequence). V shed 8 bases and J shed 9 bases, with 19 bases lying between them. In nucleotides, the CDR3 is TGTGCCAGCTGTCCCGTCGGGGTTAGGAGCTACACCTTC. This encodes CASCPVGVRSYTF.

The chain carries TRBV6-1 and TRBJ1-1; D is undetermined. V was trimmed by 5 bases and J by 1 base, leaving 14 bases between them. Germline V gene data show CDR1 as MNHNS and CDR2 as SASEGT. CDR3 size: 15 residues. This CDR3 is CASSTPAGPNTEAFF. CDR3 coding DNA: TGTGCCAGCAGTACCCCGGCAGGTCCGAACACTGAAGCTTTCTTT.

The genes are TRBV7-2 and TRBJ2-3; unclear D gene. This CDR3 has 16 residues. With 5 bases removed from V and 1 base from J, the gap between germline ends came to 16 bases. Per germline, CDR1 SGHTA and CDR2 FQGNSA. The CDR3 DNA is TGTGCCAGCAGCCCCCGTGCTATATCCGGCACAGATACGCAGTATTTT. Amino acid sequence: CASSPRAISGTDTQYF.

The chain recombines TRBV12-5 with TRBJ2-1; no reliable D call. The CDR3 is made up of 15 amino acids. V was clipped by 2 bases and J by 7 bases, with 15 bases between them. Looked up from germline, CDR1 is LGHNT and CDR2 is FRNRAP. The CDR3 DNA reads as TGTGCTAGTGGTTTGTCTTCAGGCCTACTAAATGAGCAGTTCTTC. Translating gives CASGLSSGLLNEQFF. The full variable domain, its missing parts supplied by reference TRBV12-5 and TRBJ2-1, is DARVTQTPRHKVTEMGQEVTMRCQPILGHNTVFWYRQTMMQGLELLAYFRNRAPLDDSGMPKDRFSAEMPDATLATLKIQPSEPRDSAVYFCASGLSSGLLNEQFFGPGTRLTVL.

V and J are TRBV5-1 and TRBJ2-7, with D possibly TRBD1 on 6 matching bases. The CDR3 covers 14 residues. The germline V and J ends were trimmed by 4 bases and 3 bases, with 14 bases remaining between them. CDR1 SGHRS and CDR2 YFSETQ come from the germline V gene. The CDR3 bases are TGCGCCAGCAGCGCCGGACAGACCTTCTACGAGCAGTACTTC. Amino acids: CASSAGQTFYEQYF.

This clone was seen a few times. The rearrangement uses TRBV6-5 and TRBJ1-4; no firm D call. The CDR3 is made up of 14 amino acids. Germline values: CDR1 MNHEY, CDR2 SVGAGI. V shed 6 bases and J shed 7 bases, with 15 bases lying between them. The CDR3 reads CASRQGFSSEKLFF. For the CDR3, the DNA is TGTGCCAGCAGACAAGGGTTCTCGTCTGAAAAACTGTTTTTT.

The chain links TRBV19 to TRBJ2-5; D may correspond to TRBD1 or TRBD2 (5 bases each). The CDR3 contains 13 residues. Germline CDR1 and CDR2: LNHDA and SQIVND (reference sequence). In DNA form, the CDR3 reads TGTGCTTCTAGTCAAGGGGCGGGAGAGACCCAGTACTTC. Translation gives CASSQGAGETQYF. The full variable domain, its missing parts supplied by reference TRBV19 and TRBJ2-5, is DGGITQSPKYLFRKEGQNVTLSCEQNLNHDAMYWYRQDPGQGLRLIYYSQIVNDFQKGDIAEGYSVSREKKESFPLTVTSAQKNPTAFYLCASSQGAGETQYFGPGTRLLVL.

The genes are TRBV18 and TRBJ1-5, with TRBD1 matching 7 bases. The V gene's germline CDR1 is KGHSH and CDR2 LQKENI. The CDR3 has 16 amino acids. The V segment lost 4 bases and the J segment 0 bases; nucleotides outside the gene matches: 6. In DNA form, the CDR3 reads TGTGCCAGCTCACACGACAGGGCCTATAGCAATCAGCCCCAGCATTTT. It yields the protein CASSHDRAYSNQPQHF.

V gene TRBV11-3 combines with J gene TRBJ1-1; the D is unclear. CDR1 and CDR2 from the germline V gene are SGHNT and YENEEA. V lost 3 bases and J 1 base, leaving 9 bases between the germline ends. CDR3 length equals 14 residues. The CDR3 sequence is CASSFSGPNTEAFF. The CDR3 DNA reads TGTGCCAGCAGCTTTTCCGGACCGAACACTGAAGCTTTCTTT.